A single sample is the source of the 6 T cell receptor beta chains below, sequenced in a study of cytomegalovirus exposure and HLA in healthy donors. The PCR ran on 60 Vbeta and 13 Jbeta primers. The assay was immunoSEQ multiplex PCR, and TCRdb's table has in-frame clones only and misses some. The profile shows over 90,000 clones, 66% of them singletons. The sequenced material came from PBMCs. All receptors derive from a woman in her fifties or sixties in good health and CMV-seronegative.

The chain carries TRBV19 and TRBJ1-2, with a tentative D call TRBD1 (5 bases). The CDR3 has 18 residues. Between the trimmed V and J ends, which lost 0 bases and 1 base, there was a span of 18 bases. Germline loops: CDR1 LNHDA, CDR2 SQIVND (reference sequence). The CDR3, as DNA: TGTGCCAGTAGTATAGATGATTCCGACAGAGCCTTTAACTATGGCTACACCTTC. Translation: CASSIDDSDRAFNYGYTF.

This clone was picked up one time. V usage is TRBV6-5 and J usage is TRBJ1-2; TRBD1 aligns across 8 bases. The CDR3 length is 15 residues. Looked up from germline, CDR1 is MNHEY and CDR2 is SVGAGI. The trim removed 0 bases at V and 7 bases at J, leaving 7 bases unmatched. The CDR3 reads CASSYSTRGHGGYTF. CDR3 nucleotide sequence: TGTGCCAGCAGTTACTCCACCAGGGGGCATGGTGGCTACACCTTC.

The genes are TRBV5-1 and TRBJ1-2; D may be TRBD1 (5 bases). Germline V gene sequence: CDR1 SGHRS, CDR2 YFSETQ. The length of the CDR3 is 16 residues. V lost 4 bases and J lost 0, with 16 bases in between. CDR3 sequence reads: CASSPGTPLANYGYTF. Here the CDR3 DNA reads TGCGCCAGCAGCCCGGGGACTCCCTTAGCTAACTATGGCTACACCTTC.

This chain links TRBV11-2 with TRBJ1-2; 12 positions agree with TRBD1. The V and J ends lost 4 bases and 7 bases, in that order; junction bases with no gene match: 10. The CDR3 has 16 amino acids. Germline loops: CDR1 SGHAT, CDR2 FQNNGV. CDR3 in amino acids: CASSSNSGTGGGGYTF. CDR3 in DNA: TGTGCCAGCAGCTCCAATTCCGGGACAGGGGGCGGTGGCTACACCTTC.

The rearrangement links TRBV2 to TRBJ2-7; 7 bases line up with TRBD2. Trimming removed 8 bases from V and 0 bases from J; junction bases left unmatched: 16. The CDR3 extends over 17 amino acids. Per germline, CDR1 SNHLY and CDR2 FYNNEI. The CDR3 DNA sequence: TGTGCCAGCCTACTGACTAGCCTCTCATCCCCCTCCTACGAGCAGTACTTC. Translation: CASLLTSLSSPSYEQYF.

The V and J genes are TRBV29-1 and TRBJ1-1; D is unresolved. From germline, CDR1 is SQVTM and CDR2 ANQGSEA. The germline V and J ends were trimmed by 2 bases and 3 bases, with 10 bases remaining between them. There are 13 residues in the CDR3. The CDR3 here is CSVERRVYTEAFF. As DNA, the CDR3 is TGCAGCGTTGAAAGGAGGGTTTACACTGAAGCTTTCTTT.